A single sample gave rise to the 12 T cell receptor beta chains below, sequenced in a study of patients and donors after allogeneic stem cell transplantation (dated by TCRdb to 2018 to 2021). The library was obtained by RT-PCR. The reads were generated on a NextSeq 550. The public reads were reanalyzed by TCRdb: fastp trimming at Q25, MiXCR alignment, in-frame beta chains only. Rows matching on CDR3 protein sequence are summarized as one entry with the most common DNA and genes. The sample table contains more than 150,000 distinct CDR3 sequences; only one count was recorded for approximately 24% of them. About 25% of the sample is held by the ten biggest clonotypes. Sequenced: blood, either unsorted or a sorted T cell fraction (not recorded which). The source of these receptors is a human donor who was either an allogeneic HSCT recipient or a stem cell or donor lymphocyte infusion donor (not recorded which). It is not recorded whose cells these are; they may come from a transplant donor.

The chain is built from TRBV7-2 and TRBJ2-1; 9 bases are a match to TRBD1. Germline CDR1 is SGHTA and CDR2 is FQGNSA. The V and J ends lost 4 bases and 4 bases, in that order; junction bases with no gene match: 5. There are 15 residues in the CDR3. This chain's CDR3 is CASSWPGTGYNEQFF. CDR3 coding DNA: TGTGCCAGCAGCTGGCCCGGGACAGGGTACAATGAGCAGTTCTTC.

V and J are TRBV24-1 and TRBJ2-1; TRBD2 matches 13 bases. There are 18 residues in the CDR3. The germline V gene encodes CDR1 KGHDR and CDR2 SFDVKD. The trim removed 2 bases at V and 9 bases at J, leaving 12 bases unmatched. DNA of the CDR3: TGTGCCACCAGTGATTCAGACCCGGGACTAGCGGGGAACGGTGAGCAGTTCTTC. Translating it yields CATSDSDPGLAGNGEQFF.

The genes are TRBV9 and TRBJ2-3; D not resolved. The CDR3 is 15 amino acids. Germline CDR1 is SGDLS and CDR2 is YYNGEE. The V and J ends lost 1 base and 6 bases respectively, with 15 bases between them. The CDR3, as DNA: TGTGCCAGCAGCGTAACCCCCCTGATAGTCGATACGCAGTATTTT. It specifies CASSVTPLIVDTQYF.

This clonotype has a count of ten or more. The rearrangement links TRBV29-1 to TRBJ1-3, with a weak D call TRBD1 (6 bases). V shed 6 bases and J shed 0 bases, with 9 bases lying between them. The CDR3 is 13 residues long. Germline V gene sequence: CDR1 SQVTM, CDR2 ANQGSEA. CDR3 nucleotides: TGCAGCGTGGGGGCCGACTCTGGAAACACCATATATTTT. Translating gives CSVGADSGNTIYF.

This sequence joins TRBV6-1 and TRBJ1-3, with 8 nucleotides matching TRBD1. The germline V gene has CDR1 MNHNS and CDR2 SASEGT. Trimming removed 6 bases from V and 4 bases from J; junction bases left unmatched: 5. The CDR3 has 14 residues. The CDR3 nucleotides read TGTGCCAGCAGCGGACAGGGCCACGGAAACACCATATATTTT. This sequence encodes CASSGQGHGNTIYF.

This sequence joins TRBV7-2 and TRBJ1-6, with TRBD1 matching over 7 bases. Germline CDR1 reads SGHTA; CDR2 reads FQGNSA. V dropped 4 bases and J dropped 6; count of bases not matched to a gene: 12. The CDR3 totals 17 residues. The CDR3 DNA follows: TGTGCCAGCAGCTCCCAAGGAACAGGGGCCAGTAATTCACCCCTCCACTTT. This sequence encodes CASSSQGTGASNSPLHF. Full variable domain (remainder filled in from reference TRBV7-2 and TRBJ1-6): GAGVSQSPSNKVTEKGKDVELRCDPISGHTALYWYRQSLGQGLEFLIYFQGNSAPDKSGLPSDRFSAERTGGSVSTLTIQRTQQEDSAVYLCASSSQGTGASNSPLHFGNGTRLTVT.

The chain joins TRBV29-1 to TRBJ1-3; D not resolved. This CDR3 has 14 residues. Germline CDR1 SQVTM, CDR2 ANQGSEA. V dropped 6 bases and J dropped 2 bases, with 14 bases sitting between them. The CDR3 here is CSVQVAMAGNTIYF. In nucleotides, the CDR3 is TGCAGCGTGCAGGTGGCCATGGCTGGAAACACCATATATTTT.

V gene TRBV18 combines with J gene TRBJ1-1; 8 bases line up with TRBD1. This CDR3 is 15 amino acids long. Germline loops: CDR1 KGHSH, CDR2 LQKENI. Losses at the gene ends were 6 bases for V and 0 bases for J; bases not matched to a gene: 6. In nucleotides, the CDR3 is TGTGCCAGCTCCCGAGGACAGGGATTGAACACTGAAGCTTTCTTT. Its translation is CASSRGQGLNTEAFF.

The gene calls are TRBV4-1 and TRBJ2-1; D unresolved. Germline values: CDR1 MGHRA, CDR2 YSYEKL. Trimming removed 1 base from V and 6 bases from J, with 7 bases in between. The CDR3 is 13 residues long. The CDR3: CASSQGKRNEQFF. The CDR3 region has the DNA TGCGCCAGCAGCCAAGGTAAACGCAATGAGCAGTTCTTC.

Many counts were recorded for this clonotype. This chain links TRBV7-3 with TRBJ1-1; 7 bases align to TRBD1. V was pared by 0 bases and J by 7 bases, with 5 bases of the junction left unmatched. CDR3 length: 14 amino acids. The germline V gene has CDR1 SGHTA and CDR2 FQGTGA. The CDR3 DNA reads TGTGCCAGCAGCTTAACGCGGGACAGAGATGAAGCTTTCTTT. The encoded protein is CASSLTRDRDEAFF.

CDR3 in DNA: TGCGCCAGCAGCTTTCGGTTTCTCGGAACAGGGGGAAGAGATGGCTACACCTTC. This translates into CASSFRFLGTGGRDGYTF. The chain joins TRBV5-1 to TRBJ1-2, with 8 bases fitting TRBD1. The V and J ends lost 2 bases and 6 bases, in that order; junction bases with no gene match: 18. CDR3 length: 18 amino acids. CDR1 and CDR2 from the germline V gene are SGHRS and YFSETQ.

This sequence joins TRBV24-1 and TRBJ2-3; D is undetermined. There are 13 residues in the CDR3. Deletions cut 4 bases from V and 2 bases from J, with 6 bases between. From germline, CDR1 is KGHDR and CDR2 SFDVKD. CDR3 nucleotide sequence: TGTGCCACCAGTGACAGGTACACAGATACGCAGTATTTT. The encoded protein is CATSDRYTDTQYF.